This TCR beta chain was identified in a study of T-cell reconstitution after alpha-beta-depleted transplantation in children (dated by TCRdb to 2016 to 2017). Background for the entire study: Using TCR repertoire profiling, the study followed T-cell immune reconstitution in a quantitative way in children after TCRalphabeta/CD19-depleted allogeneic hematopoietic cell transplantation.

According to the study, the label for this sample's treatment or condition signals: allogeneic hematopoietic cell transplantation with graft depleted of TCRalphabeta T cells and CD19 B cells. TCRalphabeta/CD19-depleted allogeneic hematopoietic cell grafts were given to the transplant recipients, all of whom were children. This clonotype was counted many times. This clone's antigen is unknown. The record has no base qualities; no much larger clone is one base away. Library construction relied on PCR. The reads were generated on an Illumina HiSeq 2500. TCR libraries were prepared with molecular barcoding, using unique molecular identifiers to normalize TCRbeta repertoire quantification. The public reads were reprocessed in TCRdb via fastp at Q25 and MiXCR, keeping in-frame beta chains. Each CDR3 protein appears once, grouped with its most common genes and DNA. The sample yields 700,000 to 950,000 distinct CDR3 sequences; approximately 15% were counted once. The top ten constitute around 5% of the sample.

V loses 2 bases, J loses 7 bases, and the germline ends lie 16 bases apart. The CDR3 starts with the cysteine, ends with the phenylalanine, and has 15 residues. Only the CDR3 part of the read is kept: 45 bases, read in frame from the first base. Sequences SGHRS (CDR1) and YFSETQ (CDR2) are obtained from the germline V gene. Results the study describes overall, beyond this receptor: Over subsequent months, a decline in hyperexpanded clone frequencies was noted, and after one year, T-cell counts and TCRbeta diversity were mostly ascribed to newly produced T cells. Apparently early alphabetaT-cell count recovery about two months after transplant reportedly relied on only several hundred rapidly expanded clones derived from non-depleted graft cells. The high TCRbeta diversity at day 60 in some patients was ascribed to recipient T cells and intrathymic progenitors that had survived conditioning.

The clonotype originates from a male patient between 10 and 17 years old who had a stem cell transplant for acute lymphoblastic leukemia, so the T cells may come from the graft donor. This specimen consisted of PBMCs, mostly from graft donor cells, obtained 360 days after TCRalphabeta/CD19-depleted stem cell transplant. Recombination connected TRBV5-1 to TRBJ2-1; TRBD2 is perhaps the D gene, given 6 matching bases. CDR3 reads: CASSFDFAGPNEQFF. The bases are TGCGCCAGCAGCTTCGACTTCGCGGGGCCTAATGAGCAGTTCTTC.